These 8 T cell receptor beta chains share one sample of origin, sequenced in a study of blood T cell repertoires in COVID-19. Using immunoSEQ multiplex PCR, the repertoire was profiled, and TCRdb retains in-frame clones only, with some absent. The sample has approximately 300,000 clones; 87% are singletons. Specimen: PBMCs or T cells enriched from blood (not recorded which). Source of these receptors: a woman in her twenties or thirties who had recovered from COVID-19.

V gene TRBV5-1 combines with J gene TRBJ1-1; 7 bases match TRBD1. Germline V gene lookup returns CDR1 SGHRS and CDR2 YFSETQ. The V gene end was trimmed by 0 bases and the J gene end by 3 bases; junction bases not matched to a gene: 5. CDR3 size: 15 residues. The CDR3 here is CASSLGQGRDTEAFF. CDR3 coding DNA: TGCGCCAGCAGCTTGGGACAGGGTAGGGACACTGAAGCTTTCTTT.

This rearrangement joins TRBV30 to TRBJ2-7, with TRBD1 matching over 8 bases. This CDR3 has 14 residues. Looked up from germline, CDR1 is GTSNPN and CDR2 is SVGIG (reference sequence). V was clipped by 8 bases and J by 0 bases; unmatched bases: 9. The CDR3 DNA reads TGTGCCACGGGACAGGCGGCACCCTCCTACGAGCAGTACTTC. Translated: CATGQAAPSYEQYF.

About this clone: One end of the junction is discordant with germline, which a read error may explain. This chain connects TRBV19 to TRBJ2-7; 11 bases are shared with TRBD2. From germline, CDR1 is LNHDA and CDR2 SQIVND (reference sequence). The CDR3 has 13 amino acids. The CDR3 DNA reads as TGTGCCAGCGCCGCGGGACTAGCGGTTCCCGTCGTCTTC. Protein: CASAAGLAVPVVF.

V usage is TRBV4-1 and J usage is TRBJ1-1; 8 bases are a match to TRBD1. J gave up 5 bases and V 1 base, and 12 bases lay outside the gene matches. In germline, CDR1 is MGHRA, CDR2 YSYEKL. The CDR3 is 17 residues long. The CDR3 coding sequence is TGCGCCAGCAGCCAAGTGGTACAGGGGGTAGGGACGACTGAAGCTTTCTTT. This sequence encodes CASSQVVQGVGTTEAFF.

The genes are TRBV7-9 and TRBJ1-5, with TRBD1 as a possible D gene (5 bases). Germline CDR1 SEHNR, CDR2 FQNEAQ (reference sequence). V shed 0 bases and J shed 7 bases, with 10 bases lying between them. This CDR3 has 14 amino acids. CDR3 loop: CASSLAGGNQPQHF. The CDR3 region has the DNA TGTGCCAGCAGCTTAGCGGGGGGGAACCAGCCCCAGCATTTT. Full variable domain (missing parts from reference TRBV7-9 and TRBJ1-5): DTGVSQNPRHKITKRGQNVTFRCDPISEHNRLYWYRQTLGQGPEFLTYFQNEAQLEKSRLLSDRFSAERPKGSFSTLEIQRTEQGDSAMYLCASSLAGGNQPQHFGDGTRLSIL.

The chain carries TRBV6-5 and TRBJ2-2; 10 bases fit TRBD1. This CDR3 comprises 14 residues. V dropped 4 bases and J dropped 6; count of bases not matched to a gene: 2. Per the germline V gene, CDR1 is MNHEY and CDR2 is SVGAGI. The CDR3 is CASSSGTGAGELFF. CDR3 nucleotides: TGTGCCAGCAGTTCTGGGACAGGGGCCGGGGAGCTGTTTTTT.

This clone has just a few counts. CDR3: CASSPWQGHTEAFF. The CDR3 region has the DNA TGTGCCAGCAGCCCATGGCAGGGGCACACTGAAGCTTTCTTT. The chain recombines TRBV7-3 with TRBJ1-1; tentative D call: TRBD1 (6 bases). V was trimmed by 5 bases and J by 3 bases, leaving 13 bases between them. This CDR3 has 14 residues. Germline lookup yields CDR1 SGHTA and CDR2 FQGTGA. The full variable domain, completed using reference TRBV7-3 and TRBJ1-1, is GAGVSQTPSNKVTEKGKYVELRCDPISGHTALYWYRQSLGQGPEFLIYFQGTGAADDSGLPNDRFFAVRPEGSVSTLKIQRTERGDSAVYLCASSPWQGHTEAFFGQGTRLTVV.

This clone has a single count. V and J are TRBV6-1 and TRBJ2-1; 7 bases map to TRBD1. This CDR3 spans 17 amino acids. The germline gives CDR1 MNHNS, CDR2 SASEGT. J gave up 3 bases and V 3 bases, and 11 bases lay outside the gene matches. The DNA of the CDR3 is TGTGCCAGCAGTGATAACAGGGGTATAATTAACTACAATGAGCAGTTCTTC. Its protein product is CASSDNRGIINYNEQFF.